This T cell receptor (beta chain) emerged from a study of radiotherapy plus CTLA-4 blockade in lung cancer. The assay was immunoSEQ multiplex PCR, and TCRdb's table has in-frame clones only and misses some. The sample lists tens of thousands of clones; roughly 80% were seen once. From germline, CDR1 is SQVTM and CDR2 ANQGSEA. The CDR3 is 13 amino acids. With 7 bases clipped from V and 3 bases from J, the junction kept 7 bases outside the gene matches. Sample: peripheral blood, taken from a patient treated with radiotherapy plus ipilimumab. The TCR sequence derives from a human donor with non-small cell lung cancer that progressed on radiotherapy plus ipilimumab. This chain links TRBV29-1 with TRBJ2-7; 9 nucleotides agree with TRBD1. The DNA of the CDR3 is TGCAGCGCCAGTGGGACAGGGTTCTACGAGCAGTACTTC. It translates to CSASGTGFYEQYF.